This T cell receptor beta chain was documented in a study of T cell responses to AZD1222 COVID-19 vaccine. The ends lost 4 bases at V and 5 bases at J; junction bases unmatched: 4. The CDR3 extends over 15 amino acids. Germline CDR1 and CDR2: SGHVS and FNYEAQ. This table comes from immunoSEQ multiplex PCR, and its TCRdb copy is limited to in-frame clones, with some not included. The sample has roughly 90,000 clones, approximately 90% seen once. The chain uses TRBV7-6 and TRBJ2-1; TRBD2 matches 11 bases. The sequence derives from an adult in good health. This sample comprised peripheral blood, obtained on day 0 of MenACWY control vaccination. CDR3 sequence reads: CASSSAGLADNEQFF. The CDR3 DNA reads TGTGCCAGCAGCTCGGCGGGACTAGCGGACAATGAGCAGTTCTTC.